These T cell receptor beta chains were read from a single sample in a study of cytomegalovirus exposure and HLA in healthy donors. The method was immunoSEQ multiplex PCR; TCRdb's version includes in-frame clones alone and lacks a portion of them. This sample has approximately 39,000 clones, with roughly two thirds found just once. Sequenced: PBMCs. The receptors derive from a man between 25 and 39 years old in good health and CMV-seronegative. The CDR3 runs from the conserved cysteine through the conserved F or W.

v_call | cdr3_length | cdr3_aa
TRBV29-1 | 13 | CSATGTGGFEAFF
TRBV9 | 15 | CASSVAGRGRSEAFF
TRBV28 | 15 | CASRPGRGQNSPLHF
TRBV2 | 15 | CASSIGTSGGIEQFF
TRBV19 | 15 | CASSPGQGRIPEAFF
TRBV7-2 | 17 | CASSLDSPRVKKSEAFF
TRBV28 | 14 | CASRQATSGNTIYF
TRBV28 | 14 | CASSLVGGPYEQYF
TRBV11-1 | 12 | CASSLRTGGAFF
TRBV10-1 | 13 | CASSPGQGTEAFF
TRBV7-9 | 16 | CASSLTSSSGANVLTF
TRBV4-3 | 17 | CASSQFRDFEIGGELFF
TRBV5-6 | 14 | CASSLRGAGQPQHF
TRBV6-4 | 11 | CASGDGNEQFF
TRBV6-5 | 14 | CASSRTGGWHEQYF
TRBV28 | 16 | CASSSFRQGMAYEQYF
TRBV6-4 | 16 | CASSEGTSGYTGELFF
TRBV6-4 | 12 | CASGTTGYEQYF
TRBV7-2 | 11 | CASSPKETQYF
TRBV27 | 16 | CASSFRGPSGNQPQHF
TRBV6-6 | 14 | CASSYVGGGNEQFF
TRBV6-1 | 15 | CASRKTGGGNQPQHF
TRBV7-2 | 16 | CASGGRGGGDGDTQYF
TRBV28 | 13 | CASINRDSLRPTF
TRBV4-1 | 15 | CASSQPGTGTSSYTF
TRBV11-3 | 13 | CASSASYRDTQYF
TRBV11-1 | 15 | CASSLERGGDNEQFF
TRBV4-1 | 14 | CASSQSGTYYGYTF
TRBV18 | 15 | CASSPPSAGNYEQYF
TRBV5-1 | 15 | CASTQRTSGGGTQYF
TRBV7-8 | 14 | CASSFSRGSDTQYF
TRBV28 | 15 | CASSRPGTGGYEQYF
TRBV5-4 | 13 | CASSLTDNYEQYF
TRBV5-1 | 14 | CASSLDRESYGYTF
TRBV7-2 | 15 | CASSLDRGSYNEQFF
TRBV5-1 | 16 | CASSLKGQLNTGELFF
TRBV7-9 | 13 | CATDRGNTGELFF
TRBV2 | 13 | CASGIEGDTEAFF
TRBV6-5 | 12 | CASSYLGLGYTF
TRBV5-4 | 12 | CASSSPPGEAFF
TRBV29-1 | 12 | CSVEYSGNTIYF
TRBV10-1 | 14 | CASSRGTGGDEQYF
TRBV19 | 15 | CASSPGRTGLDGYTF
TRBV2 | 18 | CASTPSGLAGGGTGELFF
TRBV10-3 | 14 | CAISLTGDSYEQYF
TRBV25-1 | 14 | CASSSGTTNYGYTF
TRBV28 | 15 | CASSRAGTVVEKLFF
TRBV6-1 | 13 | CASSVASGTEAFF
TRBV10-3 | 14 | CAISESAGRNTIYF
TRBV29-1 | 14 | CSVVGQGSSYEQYF
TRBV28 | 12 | CASSPMQGAQFF
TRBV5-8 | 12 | CASSFPPDTQYF
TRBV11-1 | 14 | CASNFGQIKETQYF
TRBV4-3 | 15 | CASSQDVGGNQPQHF
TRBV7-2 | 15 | CASSPAGVRGEKLFF
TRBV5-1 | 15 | CASSLARRGERGYTF
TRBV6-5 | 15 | CASSRPQGLSNEQYF
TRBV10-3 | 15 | CAISARDSKHYGYTF
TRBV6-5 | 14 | CASSYTGHGNIQYF
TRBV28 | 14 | CASTSSGVTDTQYF